The sequence of this TCR beta chain was determined in a study of lymphopenia after photon versus proton radiotherapy (dated by TCRdb to between 2017 and 2020). Context from the whole study: In patients with gastrointestinal tumors who developed high-grade lymphopenia, the study compared the immunological effects of photon radiation therapy with those of proton radiation therapy. The cohort comprised 20 patients with gastrointestinal tumors who received either photon or proton therapy and then developed lymphopenia. The goal of the study was to describe how the two radiation modalities differ in their effects on the immune system.

About this clone: This receptor's antigen is unknown. Base qualities are not provided; no much larger clone lies one nucleotide away.

Library construction relied on the immunoSEQ multiplex PCR assay. T cell repertoires were profiled with deep sequencing of rearranged TCR beta loci together with multiparametric flow cytometry. The immuneACCESS repertoire file appears here via TCRdb, limited to in-frame rearrangements. These files lack a portion of the clones; in checked studies, under half of the deficit traces to unresolved V genes, and the cause of the others is not known. The sample profile shows tens of thousands of clones; roughly 90% of them were found once. In total, the top ten clones hold around 13% of the sample. The cysteine opens and the phenylalanine closes a CDR3 of 15 amino acids. The CDR3 DNA has 45 bases and is translated from base 1. The V end loses 4 bases and the J end loses 4 bases, and a stretch of 13 bases separates them. In the germline V gene, CDR1 corresponds to MNHNS and CDR2 to SASEGT. What the research found in general, with its limitations: Across the cohort, among patients who died, a greater drop in TCR diversity after the nadir was inversely correlated with overall survival time. After the lymphocyte count nadir, photon-treated repertoires showed oligoclonal expansion, especially of CD8+ Temra cells, which drove the drop in diversity. During treatment, patients who received proton therapy stayed relatively stable, whereas patients who received photon therapy lost naive T cells and TCR diversity and gained effector/memory populations. The survival association was assessed only in patients who died, and the authors presented better survival with proton therapy as a possibility rather than a demonstrated result.

The sequence derives from a man aged 80 or over with esophageal cancer. The source material was peripheral blood, sampled from a patient treated with proton-based radiotherapy. The chain employs TRBV6-1 and TRBJ1-4; TRBD1 is a weak D gene call, 5 bases matching. CDR3 protein: CASSARQGLNEKLFF. The sequence in DNA is TGTGCCAGCAGTGCACGGCAGGGCCTTAATGAAAAACTGTTTTTT.